This TCR beta chain was captured by sequencing in a study of CD8 T cells in Susac syndrome. Study-level information: Each patient with Susac syndrome, at the time of blood draw, was therapy-naive, on corticosteroids, or on intravenous immunoglobulin alone.

Each Susac syndrome patient had definite or probable disease by recently defined criteria. The TEMRA cells underwent FACS enrichment, while the CD8+ and CD4+ T cells underwent negative isolation. Reverse transcription used about 0.45 to 1 ug RNA and random hexamers. TCRdb reanalysed the immunoSEQ multiplex PCR reads using MiXCR and keeps one entry per CDR3 protein. The data show about 81,000 distinct CDR3 sequences, 94% seen once. Looked up from germline, CDR1 is MDHEN and CDR2 is SYDVKM. This CDR3 contains 14 residues. The junction had 7 bases not matched to a gene; V was cut back by 3 bases and J by 7 bases.

This TCR derives from a human donor with Susac syndrome. The material sequenced was CD8+ T cells from PBMCs. The chain combines TRBV28 with TRBJ2-7, with TRBD1 identical over 9 bases. Written as DNA, the CDR3 is TGTGCCAGCAGTTTTATGGGACAGGGACGGGAGCAGTACTTC. Its translation: CASSFMGQGREQYF.